These 13 T cell receptor beta chains came from one sample sequenced in a study of blood T cell repertoires in COVID-19. Produced via immunoSEQ multiplex PCR; TCRdb's table is partial and in-frame only. The sample contains 150,000 to 200,000 clones, approximately 80% of which appear only once. Sample: peripheral blood. The receptor set was obtained from a woman in her 70s with COVID-19, enrolled during active disease.

The chain is built from TRBV9 and TRBJ2-2; 12 positions match TRBD2. This CDR3 comprises 16 residues. V shed 2 bases, J shed 5 bases, and the junction held 4 bases outside the gene matches. Germline CDR1 SGDLS, CDR2 YYNGEE. CDR3 coding DNA: TGTGCCAGCAGCGTGGCTAGCGGGGGGGCGACCGGGGAGCTGTTTTTT. Translating gives CASSVASGGATGELFF.

This chain joins TRBV2 and TRBJ1-3; a weak D match, TRBD1 (5 bases). The germline CDR1 and CDR2 sequences are SNHLY and FYNNEI. Trimming removed 3 bases at V and 0 bases at J, with 9 bases between. The length of the CDR3 is 15 residues. The CDR3 bases are TGTGCCAGCAGTGAGGCAGGGATCTCTGGAAACACCATATATTTT. Translating gives CASSEAGISGNTIYF.

This chain uses TRBV5-1 with TRBJ2-7; D possibly corresponds to TRBD1 (6 bases). The V gene lost 1 base and the J gene lost 6 bases, with 14 bases spanning the gap. This CDR3 comprises 14 residues. CDR1 is SGHRS and CDR2 is YFSETQ in the germline V gene. In DNA, the CDR3 is TGCGCCAGCAGCTTGACAGCCGGGACACCCGAGCAGTACTTC. Translated, it gives CASSLTAGTPEQYF.

This clone was seen a few times. The gene calls are TRBV28 and TRBJ2-7; possibly TRBD1 for D (5 bases). The CDR3 extends over 15 amino acids. Germline V CDR1 and CDR2: MDHEN, SYDVKM. V gave up 2 bases and J gave up 0 bases, with 11 bases separating them. CDR3 nucleotide sequence: TGTGCCAGCAGTTTAGACCTAGGGGCCTCCTACGAGCAGTACTTC. Protein: CASSLDLGASYEQYF.

The genes are TRBV28 and TRBJ2-3; 7 bases agree with TRBD2. V trimming: 5 bases; J trimming: 2 bases; junction bases outside the gene matches: 10. Germline CDR1 is MDHEN and CDR2 is SYDVKM. This CDR3 is built from 16 residues. Here the CDR3 reads CASSQIGREITDTQYF. CDR3 sequence (DNA): TGTGCCAGCAGTCAAATAGGGCGGGAGATCACAGATACGCAGTATTTT. The full variable domain, in which reference TRBV28 and TRBJ2-3 provide the parts outside the CDR3, is DVKVTQSSRYLVKRTGEKVFLECVQDMDHENMFWYRQDPGLGLRLIYFSYDVKMKEKGDIPEGYSVSREKKERFSLILESASTNQTSMYLCASSQIGREITDTQYFGPGTRLTVL.

This chain connects TRBV9 to TRBJ2-2, with TRBD1 matching over 7 bases. In germline, CDR1 is SGDLS, CDR2 YYNGEE. There are 15 residues in the CDR3. Unmatched junction bases numbered 7, after V lost 4 bases and J lost 4 bases. The CDR3 DNA sequence: TGTGCCAGCAGCCTGGACAGGACCTCCACCGGGGAGCTGTTTTTT. Its translation is CASSLDRTSTGELFF.

The chain is built from TRBV14 and TRBJ2-2, with D unclear. In germline, CDR1 is SGHDN, CDR2 FVKESK. The CDR3 loop spans 13 amino acids. Trimming shortened V by 1 base and J by 6 bases, and 6 bases separated the two germline ends. The CDR3 loop reads CASSQAFPGELFF. The CDR3 region has the DNA TGTGCCAGCAGCCAAGCCTTTCCCGGGGAGCTGTTTTTT.

DNA of the CDR3: TGTGCCAGTAGTATAGGACACGCTCTCGCCTACGAGCAGTACTTC. Protein sequence: CASSIGHALAYEQYF. The chain employs TRBV19 and TRBJ2-7; D not certain. The germline V and J ends were trimmed by 1 base and 2 bases, with 12 bases remaining between them. CDR3 length: 15 residues. Germline-derived CDR1 and CDR2 are LNHDA and SQIVND (reference sequence).

This chain connects TRBV6-4 to TRBJ2-2, with 8 positions matching TRBD1. Germline CDR1 reads MRHNA; CDR2 reads SNTAGT. CDR3 length equals 14 residues. With 8 bases clipped from V and 6 bases from J, the junction kept 8 bases outside the gene matches. CDR3 in DNA: TGTGCCAGCGCCGGACAGGGAAGCGCCGGGGAGCTGTTTTTT. This translates into CASAGQGSAGELFF.

The genes are TRBV11-2 and TRBJ2-3; tentatively, D is TRBD2 (6 bases). The length of the CDR3 is 16 residues. Trimming took off 2 bases at V and 6 bases at J, with 18 bases between the two ends. Per germline, CDR1 SGHAT and CDR2 FQNNGV. CDR3 bases: TGTGCCAGCAGCTTATTCTTCGCCAGGGCGGGGGATACGCAGTATTTT. Its translation: CASSLFFARAGDTQYF.

The rearrangement links TRBV5-4 to TRBJ2-3; 8 bases are shared with TRBD1. The germline V gene has CDR1 SGHNT and CDR2 YYREEE (reference sequence). CDR3 size: 13 residues. The trim removed 4 bases at V and 10 bases at J, leaving 8 bases unmatched. The CDR3 DNA is TGTGCCAGCAGCGCCACACAGGGACAGGCGCAGTATTTT. Residues: CASSATQGQAQYF.

V and J are TRBV11-2 and TRBJ1-2; a possible D gene is TRBD1 (6 bases). V gave up 3 bases and J gave up 0 bases, with 8 bases separating them. The CDR3 totals 14 residues. From germline, CDR1 is SGHAT and CDR2 FQNNGV. CDR3 nucleotides: TGTGCCAGCAGCTTGGACAGCGCTAACTATGGCTACACCTTC. Protein product: CASSLDSANYGYTF.

V gene TRBV5-1 combines with J gene TRBJ1-4; 7 bases agree with TRBD1. The CDR3 totals 15 residues. Unmatched junction bases numbered 4, after V lost 5 bases and J lost 0 bases. The germline CDR1 and CDR2 sequences are SGHRS and YFSETQ. The CDR3 loop reads CASRSQGATNEKLFF. The CDR3 DNA is TGCGCCAGCAGGAGTCAGGGGGCAACTAATGAAAAACTGTTTTTT.